The rows below give T cell receptor beta chains drawn from one sample of a study of siplizumab effects on memory and regulatory T cells. Data came from immunoSEQ multiplex PCR; TCRdb stores just in-frame clones and leaves some out. The profile shows about 9,900 clones, 40% of them singletons. Their antigens remain unidentified. The sample comprised CFSE-low (dividing) CD4+ T cells sorted from an allogeneic mixed lymphocyte reaction. These receptors originate from a human donor in good health; the cells came from an allogeneic mixed lymphocyte reaction. CDR3s include the opening cysteine and the closing phenylalanine or tryptophan. The D gene is left open where the match is weak. Size is stated for part of the rows, as once, few or many counts, or as a class when the clone is expanded.

D: .
V: TRBV28
size: .
J: TRBJ2-7
CDR3: CASRVPGGTYEQYF
DNA: TGTGCCAGTAGGGTGCCAGGGGGGACCTACGAGCAGTACTTC

D: .
V: TRBV30
size: .
J: TRBJ2-3
CDR3: CAWSIADTDTQYF
DNA: TGTGCCTGGAGTATCGCAGACACAGATACGCAGTATTTT

D: .
V: TRBV25-1
size: few
J: TRBJ1-3
CDR3: CASRGKGNTIYF
DNA: TGTGCCAGCAGGGGGAAAGGAAACACCATATATTTT

D: .
V: TRBV5-1
size: medium-sized
J: TRBJ2-1
CDR3: CASSTTASSYNEQFF
DNA: TGCGCCAGCAGCACGACTGCAAGCTCCTACAATGAGCAGTTCTTC

D: .
V: TRBV11-3
size: .
J: TRBJ1-3
CDR3: CASSLDLVLYSGNTIYF
DNA: TGTGCCAGCAGCTTAGATTTGGTACTGTACTCTGGAAACACCATATATTTT

D: .
V: TRBV27
size: large
J: TRBJ1-2
CDR3: CASSLNGLFTGYTF
DNA: TGTGCCAGCAGTTTAAATGGCCTTTTTACCGGCTACACCTTC

D: .
V: TRBV5-4
size: medium-sized
J: TRBJ2-5
CDR3: CASSLVGFQETQYF
DNA: TGTGCCAGCAGCTTGGTGGGCTTTCAAGAGACCCAGTACTTC

D: TRBD2
V: TRBV4-1
size: .
J: TRBJ2-3
CDR3: CASSQDLSSRGRVNTDTQYF
DNA: TGCGCCAGCAGCCAAGATCTATCTTCTCGCGGGAGGGTTAACACAGATACGCAGTATTTT

D: .
V: TRBV5-4
size: .
J: TRBJ1-5
CDR3: CASSQDRETRGQPQHF
DNA: TGTGCCAGCAGCCAAGATCGGGAGACAAGGGGTCAGCCCCAGCATTTT

D: .
V: TRBV13
size: once
J: TRBJ1-1
CDR3: CASSDVAGRNTEAFF
DNA: TGTGCCAGCAGCGACGTGGCAGGGCGGAACACTGAAGCTTTCTTT

D: .
V: TRBV28
size: few
J: TRBJ1-1
CDR3: CASSFVMNTEAFF
DNA: TGTGCCAGCAGTTTTGTCATGAACACTGAAGCTTTCTTT

D: TRBD2
V: TRBV7-8
size: .
J: TRBJ2-3
CDR3: CASSLGLAGPTDTQYF
DNA: TGTGCCAGCAGCTTAGGACTAGCGGGACCCACAGATACGCAGTATTTT

D: .
V: TRBV5-6
size: few
J: TRBJ1-4
CDR3: CASSLGRQNEKLFF
DNA: TGTGCCAGCAGCTTGGGCCGGCAGAATGAAAAACTGTTTTTT

D: .
V: TRBV18
size: .
J: TRBJ2-7
CDR3: CASSPYAYEQYF
DNA: TGTGCCAGCTCACCTTATGCGTACGAGCAGTACTTC

D: .
V: TRBV28
size: .
J: TRBJ2-5
CDR3: CASTTSTRLYF
DNA: TGTGCCAGCACTACGAGTACCCGGTTGTACTTC

D: .
V: TRBV6-5
size: .
J: TRBJ1-3
CDR3: CASRETGSRGNTIYF
DNA: TGTGCCAGCAGGGAAACAGGATCCCGTGGAAACACCATATATTTT

D: .
V: TRBV29-1
size: .
J: TRBJ1-2
CDR3: CSVDPGVHGYTF
DNA: TGCAGCGTTGACCCTGGGGTACATGGCTACACCTTC

D: TRBD2
V: TRBV6-5
size: .
J: TRBJ2-3
CDR3: CASSYRTSGADTQYF
DNA: TGTGCCAGCAGTTACCGGACTAGCGGCGCAGATACGCAGTATTTT